This T cell receptor (beta chain) was retrieved from a study of blood T cell repertoires in COVID-19. At the level of the study: Samples taken during acute and convalescent COVID-19 were collected in the United States, Italy and Spain. PBMCs, B-cell-depleted T cells, or T cells provided the cDNA or gDNA that made up the material.

Only in-frame clones appear in the TCRdb table, and some are missing; sequencing was by immunoSEQ multiplex PCR. The data contain 540,000 or so clones, roughly 89% of them singletons. Patients at the Seattle site were enrolled during active infection and followed longitudinally. The CDR3 contains 12 residues. Trimming cost V 6 bases and J 8 bases; bases outside gene matches: 6. The source of this sequence is a woman between 50 and 59 years old with COVID-19, enrolled during active disease. Sequencing was performed on peripheral blood. The V call is TRBV12-3 or TRBV12-4, the J call TRBJ1-1, with 7 bases lining up with TRBD1. In DNA form, the CDR3 reads TGTGCCAGCAGGGACCTGACAGGGGAAGCTTTCTTT. Translating it yields CASRDLTGEAFF.